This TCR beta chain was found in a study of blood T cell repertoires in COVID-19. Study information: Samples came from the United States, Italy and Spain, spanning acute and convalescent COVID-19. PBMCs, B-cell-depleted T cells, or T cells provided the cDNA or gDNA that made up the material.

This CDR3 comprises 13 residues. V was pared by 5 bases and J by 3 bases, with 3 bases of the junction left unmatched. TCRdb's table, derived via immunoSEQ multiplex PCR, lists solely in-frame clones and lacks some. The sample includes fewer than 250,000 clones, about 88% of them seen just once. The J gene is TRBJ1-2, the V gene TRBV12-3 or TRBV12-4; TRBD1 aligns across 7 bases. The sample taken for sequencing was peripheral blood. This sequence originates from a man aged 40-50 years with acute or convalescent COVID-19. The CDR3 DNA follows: TGTGCCAGCAGTCCTGGACAGGACTATGGCTACACCTTC. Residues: CASSPGQDYGYTF.